The TCR beta chain described here comes from a study of blood T cells in healthy people across ages. This CDR3 is built from 16 residues. Trimming took 5 bases from V and 3 from J; bases not matched to a gene: 9. Per the germline V gene, CDR1 is ENHRY and CDR2 is SYGVKD. Study findings and constraints: Versus aged donors, long-lived donors had higher diversity and more naive CD4+ cells.

With a J-beta primer mix and a sample-barcoded 5' primer, a second PCR ran about 7 to 11 cycles. Each CDR3 protein is one row after TCRdb ran MiXCR on the 5' RACE reads. The data show under 2,000,000 distinct CDR3 sequences, with about 50% seen just once and less than 2.5% held by the top ten. This clonotype was seen more than once but under ten times. Its antigen remains unidentified. The sequencing sample was made of blood. The chain has TRBV10-3 and TRBJ2-3, with 9 bases aligning to TRBD1. The source is a middle-aged woman in good health. CDR3: CAISYHTGGGTDTQYF. The CDR3 nucleotides read TGTGCCATCAGTTATCATACAGGGGGCGGAACAGATACGCAGTATTTT.